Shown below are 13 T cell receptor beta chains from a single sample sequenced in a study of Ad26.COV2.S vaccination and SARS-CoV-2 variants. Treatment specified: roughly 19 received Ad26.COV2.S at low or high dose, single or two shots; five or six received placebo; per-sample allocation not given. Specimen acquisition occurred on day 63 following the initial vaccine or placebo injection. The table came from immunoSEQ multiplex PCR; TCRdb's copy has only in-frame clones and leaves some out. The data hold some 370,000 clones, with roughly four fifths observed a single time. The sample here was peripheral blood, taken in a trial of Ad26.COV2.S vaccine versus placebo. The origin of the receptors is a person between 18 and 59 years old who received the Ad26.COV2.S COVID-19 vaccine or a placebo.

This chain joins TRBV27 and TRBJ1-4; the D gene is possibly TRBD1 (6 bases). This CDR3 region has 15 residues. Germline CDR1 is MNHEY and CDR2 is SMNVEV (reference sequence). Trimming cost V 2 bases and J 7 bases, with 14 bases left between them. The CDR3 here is CASSLDRRSSEKLFF. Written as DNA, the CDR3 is TGTGCCAGCAGTTTAGACAGGAGATCCTCTGAAAAACTGTTTTTT.

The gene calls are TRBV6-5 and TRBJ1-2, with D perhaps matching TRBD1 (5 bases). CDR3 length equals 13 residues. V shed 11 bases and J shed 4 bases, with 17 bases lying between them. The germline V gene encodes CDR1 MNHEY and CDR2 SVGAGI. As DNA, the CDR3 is TGTGCCGGGGAGACAGCCATCGGCTATGGCTACACCTTC. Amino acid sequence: CAGETAIGYGYTF.

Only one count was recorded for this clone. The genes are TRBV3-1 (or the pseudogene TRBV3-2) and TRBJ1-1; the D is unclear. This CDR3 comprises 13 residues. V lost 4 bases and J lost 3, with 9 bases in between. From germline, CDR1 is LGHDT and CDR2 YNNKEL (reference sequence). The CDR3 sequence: CASSPQVHTEAFF. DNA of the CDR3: TGTGCCAGCAGCCCCCAGGTACACACTGAAGCTTTCTTT.

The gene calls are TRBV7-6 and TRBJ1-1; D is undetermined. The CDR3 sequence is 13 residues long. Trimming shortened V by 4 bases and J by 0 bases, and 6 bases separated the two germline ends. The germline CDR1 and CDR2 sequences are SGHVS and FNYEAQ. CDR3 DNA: TGTGCCAGCAGCTCCACCCTGAACACTGAAGCTTTCTTT. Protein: CASSSTLNTEAFF.

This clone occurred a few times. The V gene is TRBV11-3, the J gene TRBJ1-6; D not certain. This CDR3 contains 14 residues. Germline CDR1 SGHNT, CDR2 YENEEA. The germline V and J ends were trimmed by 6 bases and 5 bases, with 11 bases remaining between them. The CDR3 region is CASSRGRNNSPLHF. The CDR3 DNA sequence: TGTGCCAGCAGTCGCGGACGGAATAATTCACCCCTCCACTTT.

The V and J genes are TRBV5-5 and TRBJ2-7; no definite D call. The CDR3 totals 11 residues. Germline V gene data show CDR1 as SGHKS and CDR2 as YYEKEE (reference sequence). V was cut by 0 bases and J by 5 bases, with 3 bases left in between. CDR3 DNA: TGTGCCAGCAGCTTGGGACACGAGCAGTACTTC. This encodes CASSLGHEQYF.

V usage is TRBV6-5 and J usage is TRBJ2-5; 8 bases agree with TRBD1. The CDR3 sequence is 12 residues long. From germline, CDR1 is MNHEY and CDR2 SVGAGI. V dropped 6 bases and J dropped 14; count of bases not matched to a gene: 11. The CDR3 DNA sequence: TGTGCCAGCAGCGTACCGGGACAGGCCTTTTACTTC. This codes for CASSVPGQAFYF.

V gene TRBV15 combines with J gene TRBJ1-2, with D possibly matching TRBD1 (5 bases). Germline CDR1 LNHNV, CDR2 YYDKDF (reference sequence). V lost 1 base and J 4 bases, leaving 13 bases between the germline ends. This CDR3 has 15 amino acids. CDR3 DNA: TGTGCCACCAGCAGAGGGGGGACCTATGGCTATGGCTACACCTTC. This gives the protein CATSRGGTYGYGYTF.

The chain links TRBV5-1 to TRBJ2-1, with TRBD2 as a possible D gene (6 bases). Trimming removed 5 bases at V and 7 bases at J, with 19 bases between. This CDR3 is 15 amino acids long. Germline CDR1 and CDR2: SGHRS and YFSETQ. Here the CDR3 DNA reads TGCGCCAGCAGGTGGGGGGACGGCTTAAGGAATGAGCAGTTCTTC. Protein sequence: CASRWGDGLRNEQFF.

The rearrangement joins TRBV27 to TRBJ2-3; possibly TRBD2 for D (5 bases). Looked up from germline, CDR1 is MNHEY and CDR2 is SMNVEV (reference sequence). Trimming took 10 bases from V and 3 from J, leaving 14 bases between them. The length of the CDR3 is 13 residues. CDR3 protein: CATRTLATDTQYF. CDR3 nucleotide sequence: TGTGCCACCAGGACCCTAGCAACAGATACGCAGTATTTT.

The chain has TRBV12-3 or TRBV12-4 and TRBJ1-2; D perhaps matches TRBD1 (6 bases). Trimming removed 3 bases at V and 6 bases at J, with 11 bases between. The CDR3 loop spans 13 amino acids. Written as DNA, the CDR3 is TGTGCCAGCAGTTTTCGGGGGGCGGATGGCTACACCTTC. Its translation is CASSFRGADGYTF.

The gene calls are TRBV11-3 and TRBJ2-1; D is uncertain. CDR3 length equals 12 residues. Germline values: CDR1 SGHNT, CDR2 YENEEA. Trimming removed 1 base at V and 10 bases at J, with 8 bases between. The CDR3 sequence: CASSLGNSEQFF. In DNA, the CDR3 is TGTGCCAGCAGCTTAGGAAACAGCGAGCAGTTCTTC.

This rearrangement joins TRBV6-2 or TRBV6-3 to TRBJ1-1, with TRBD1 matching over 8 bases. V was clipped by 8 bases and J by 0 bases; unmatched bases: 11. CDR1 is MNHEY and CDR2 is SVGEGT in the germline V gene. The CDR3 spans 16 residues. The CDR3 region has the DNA TGTGCCAGCGGCCGACCCGAGACAGGGGTGAACACTGAAGCTTTCTTT. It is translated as CASGRPETGVNTEAFF.